This note documents a single T cell receptor beta chain sequence. Germline CDR1 reads MDHEN; CDR2 reads SYDVKM. Between the trimmed V and J ends, which lost 6 bases and 0 bases, there was a span of 15 bases. This CDR3 has 16 residues. The sample belongs to a study of shared T cell receptors in the human thymus. Sequencing was performed with immunoSEQ multiplex PCR; in TCRdb, only in-frame clones are kept and a portion is missing. The sample gives hundreds of thousands of clones, over 75% of which show up once; about 0.0094% is in the top ten. The sample also formed part of further work on human thymus T cells. That paper states: Healthy Finnish infants undergoing corrective surgery for congenital heart defects were used as donors. Resections were taken during corrective heart surgery, and the thymus tissue came from these. It looked as if thymic and blood repertoires used V and J genes in a biased way. Highly overlapping thymic repertoires among unrelated individuals were reported in related research.

V usage is TRBV28 and J usage is TRBJ1-3; possibly TRBD1 for D (6 bases). This sequence originates from a boy less than two years old with a congenital heart defect. The specimen sequenced was thymocytes. The CDR3 region is CASRDSPFNSGNTIYF. For the CDR3, the DNA is TGTGCCAGCAGGGACAGCCCTTTCAACTCTGGAAACACCATATATTTT.